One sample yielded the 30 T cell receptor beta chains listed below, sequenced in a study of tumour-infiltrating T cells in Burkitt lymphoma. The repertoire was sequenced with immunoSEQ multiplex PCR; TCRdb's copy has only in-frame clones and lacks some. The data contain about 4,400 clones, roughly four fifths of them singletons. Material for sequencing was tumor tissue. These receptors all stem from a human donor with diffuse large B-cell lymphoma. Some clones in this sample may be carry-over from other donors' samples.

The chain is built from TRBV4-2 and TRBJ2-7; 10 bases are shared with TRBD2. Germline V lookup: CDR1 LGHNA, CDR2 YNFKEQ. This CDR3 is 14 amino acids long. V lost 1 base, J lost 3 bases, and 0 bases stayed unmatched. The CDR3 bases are TGTGCCAGCAGCCAAGGGACTAGCGGCTACGAGCAGTACTTC. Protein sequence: CASSQGTSGYEQYF.

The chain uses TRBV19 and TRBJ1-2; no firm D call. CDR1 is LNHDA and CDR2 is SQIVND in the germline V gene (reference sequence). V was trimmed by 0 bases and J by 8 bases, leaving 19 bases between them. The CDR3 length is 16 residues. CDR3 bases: TGTGCCAGTAGTATAGACCTGGACGGAAATCGGTTCGGCTACACCTTC. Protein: CASSIDLDGNRFGYTF.

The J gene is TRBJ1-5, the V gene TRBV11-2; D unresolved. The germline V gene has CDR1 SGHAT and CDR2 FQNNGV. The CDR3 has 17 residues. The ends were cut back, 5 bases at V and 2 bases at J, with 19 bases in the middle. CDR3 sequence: CASSRSSGSFGNQPQHF. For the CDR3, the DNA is TGTGCCAGCAGCCGGTCGTCGGGCTCGTTTGGCAATCAGCCCCAGCATTTT.

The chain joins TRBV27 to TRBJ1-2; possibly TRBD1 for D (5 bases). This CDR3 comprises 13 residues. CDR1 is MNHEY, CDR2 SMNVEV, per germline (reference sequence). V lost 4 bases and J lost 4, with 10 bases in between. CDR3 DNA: TGTGCCAGCAGTTCTCGACAGAGCTATGGCTACACCTTC. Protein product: CASSSRQSYGYTF.

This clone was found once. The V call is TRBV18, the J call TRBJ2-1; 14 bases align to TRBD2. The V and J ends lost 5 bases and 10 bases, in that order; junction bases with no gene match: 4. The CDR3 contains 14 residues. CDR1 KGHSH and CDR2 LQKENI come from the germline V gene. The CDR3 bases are TGTGCCAGCTCAGCGGGACTAGCGGGAGTCGAGCAGTTCTTC. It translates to CASSAGLAGVEQFF.

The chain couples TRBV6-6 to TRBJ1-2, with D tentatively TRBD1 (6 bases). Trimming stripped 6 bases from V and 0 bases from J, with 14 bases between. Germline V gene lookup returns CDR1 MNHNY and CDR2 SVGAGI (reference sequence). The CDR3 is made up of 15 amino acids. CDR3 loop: CASSSPGAANYGYTF. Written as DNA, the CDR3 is TGTGCCAGCAGCTCCCCGGGGGCCGCTAACTATGGCTACACCTTC.

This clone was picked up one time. The CDR3 is CASDTAYEQYF. CDR3 bases: TGTGCCAGCGACACGGCCTACGAGCAGTACTTC. V gene TRBV2 combines with J gene TRBJ2-7; unclear D gene. Germline V gives CDR1 SNHLY, CDR2 FYNNEI. With 8 bases removed from V and 2 bases from J, the gap between germline ends came to 7 bases. The length of the CDR3 is 11 residues.

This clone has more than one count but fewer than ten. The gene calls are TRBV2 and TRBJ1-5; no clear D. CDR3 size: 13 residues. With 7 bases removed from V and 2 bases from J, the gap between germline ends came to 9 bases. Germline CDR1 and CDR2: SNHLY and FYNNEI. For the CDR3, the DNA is TGTGCCAGCACCGTTTGGGGCAATCAGCCCCAGCATTTT. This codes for CASTVWGNQPQHF.

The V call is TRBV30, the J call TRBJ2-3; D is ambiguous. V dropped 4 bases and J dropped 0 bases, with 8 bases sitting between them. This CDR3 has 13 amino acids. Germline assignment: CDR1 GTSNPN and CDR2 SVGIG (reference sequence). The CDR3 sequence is CAWTVASTDTQYF. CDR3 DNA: TGTGCCTGGACCGTGGCTAGCACAGATACGCAGTATTTT.

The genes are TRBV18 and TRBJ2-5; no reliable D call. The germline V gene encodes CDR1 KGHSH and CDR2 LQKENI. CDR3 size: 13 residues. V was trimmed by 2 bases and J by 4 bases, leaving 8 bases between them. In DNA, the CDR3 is TGTGCCAGCTCACCAGGGGAATCAGAGACCCAGTACTTC. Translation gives CASSPGESETQYF. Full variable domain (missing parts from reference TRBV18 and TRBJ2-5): NAGVMQNPRHLVRRRGQEARLRCSPMKGHSHVYWYRQLPEEGLKFMVYLQKENIIDESGMPKERFSAEFPKEGPSILRIQQVVRGDSAAYFCASSPGESETQYFGPGTRLLVL.

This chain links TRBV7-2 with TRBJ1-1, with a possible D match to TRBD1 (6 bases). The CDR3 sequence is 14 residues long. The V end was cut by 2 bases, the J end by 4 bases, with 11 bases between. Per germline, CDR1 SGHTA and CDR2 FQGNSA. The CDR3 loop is CASSLMGGATEAFF. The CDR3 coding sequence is TGTGCCAGCAGCTTAATGGGGGGCGCCACTGAAGCTTTCTTT.

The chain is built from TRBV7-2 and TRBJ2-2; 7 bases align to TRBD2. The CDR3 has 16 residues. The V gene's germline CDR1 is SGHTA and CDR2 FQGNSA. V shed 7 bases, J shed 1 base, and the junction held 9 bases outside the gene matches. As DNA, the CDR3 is TGTGCCAGCACCGACCGGGGGGAGGTGAACACCGGGGAGCTGTTTTTT. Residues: CASTDRGEVNTGELFF.

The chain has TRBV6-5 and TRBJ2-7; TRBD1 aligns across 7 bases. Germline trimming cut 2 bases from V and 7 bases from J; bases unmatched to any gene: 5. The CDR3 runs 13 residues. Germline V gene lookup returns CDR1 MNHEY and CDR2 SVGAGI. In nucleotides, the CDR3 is TGTGCCAGCAGTTACGACAGGGCTCGGGAGCAGTACTTC. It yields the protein CASSYDRAREQYF.

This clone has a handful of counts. The CDR3 sequence: CASSRLGAGSKETQYF. The CDR3 coding sequence is TGTGCCAGCAGCCGACTGGGTGCGGGGAGCAAAGAGACCCAGTACTTC. The chain is built from TRBV11-1 and TRBJ2-5; perhaps TRBD2 as D (6 bases). CDR3 size: 16 residues. Germline V gene data show CDR1 as SGHAT and CDR2 as FQDESV (reference sequence). V lost 5 bases and J 3 bases, leaving 19 bases between the germline ends.

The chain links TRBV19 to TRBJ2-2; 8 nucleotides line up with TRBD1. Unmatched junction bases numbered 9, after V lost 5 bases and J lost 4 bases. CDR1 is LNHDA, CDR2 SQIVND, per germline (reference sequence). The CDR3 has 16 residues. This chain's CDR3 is CASSRQGLLGTGELFF. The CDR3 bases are TGTGCCAGTAGTCGACAGGGGCTCCTCGGCACCGGGGAGCTGTTTTTT.

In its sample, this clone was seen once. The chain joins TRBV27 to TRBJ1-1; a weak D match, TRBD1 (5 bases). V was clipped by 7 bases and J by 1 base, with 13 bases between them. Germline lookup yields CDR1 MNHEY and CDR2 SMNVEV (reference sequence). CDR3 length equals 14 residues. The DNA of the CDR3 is TGTGCCAGCACACCGGGACGGGGGAACACTGAAGCTTTCTTT. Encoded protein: CASTPGRGNTEAFF.

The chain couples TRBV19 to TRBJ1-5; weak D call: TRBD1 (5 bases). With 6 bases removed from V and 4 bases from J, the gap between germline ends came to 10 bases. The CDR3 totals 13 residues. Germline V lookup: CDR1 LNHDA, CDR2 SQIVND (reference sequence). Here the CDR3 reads CASRQGQNQPQHF. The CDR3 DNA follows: TGTGCCAGTAGGCAGGGCCAGAATCAGCCCCAGCATTTT.

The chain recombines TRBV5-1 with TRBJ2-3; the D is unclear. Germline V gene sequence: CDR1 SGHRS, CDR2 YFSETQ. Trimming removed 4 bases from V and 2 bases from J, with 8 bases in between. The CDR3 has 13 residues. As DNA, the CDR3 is TGCGCCAGCAGCGCCGTCCACACAGATACGCAGTATTTT. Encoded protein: CASSAVHTDTQYF.

The CDR3, as DNA: TGTGCCAGTACTGGGGGGACTCGCTACAATGAGCAGTTCTTC. Translation: CASTGGTRYNEQFF. The genes are TRBV19 and TRBJ2-1, with D perhaps matching TRBD2 (6 bases). Germline V gene lookup returns CDR1 LNHDA and CDR2 SQIVND (reference sequence). Trimming removed 7 bases from V and 3 bases from J, with 13 bases in between. The length of the CDR3 is 14 residues.

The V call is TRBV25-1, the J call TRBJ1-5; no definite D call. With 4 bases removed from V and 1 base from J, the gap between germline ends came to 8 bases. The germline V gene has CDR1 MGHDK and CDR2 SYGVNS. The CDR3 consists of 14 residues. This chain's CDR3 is CASSGGRSNQPQHF. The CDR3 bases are TGTGCCAGCAGTGGGGGAAGAAGCAATCAGCCCCAGCATTTT.

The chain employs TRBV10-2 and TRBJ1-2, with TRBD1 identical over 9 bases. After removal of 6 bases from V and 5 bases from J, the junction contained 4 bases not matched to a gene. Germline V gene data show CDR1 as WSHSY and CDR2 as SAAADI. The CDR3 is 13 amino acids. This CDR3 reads CASSLGQGYGYTF. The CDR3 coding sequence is TGCGCCAGCAGCCTCGGACAGGGGTATGGCTACACCTTC.

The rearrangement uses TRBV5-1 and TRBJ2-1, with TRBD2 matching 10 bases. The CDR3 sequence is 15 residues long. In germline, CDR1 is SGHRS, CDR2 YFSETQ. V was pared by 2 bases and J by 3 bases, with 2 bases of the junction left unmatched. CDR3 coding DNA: TGCGCCAGCAGCTTCTCTAGCGGGAGCTACAATGAGCAGTTCTTC. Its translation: CASSFSSGSYNEQFF.

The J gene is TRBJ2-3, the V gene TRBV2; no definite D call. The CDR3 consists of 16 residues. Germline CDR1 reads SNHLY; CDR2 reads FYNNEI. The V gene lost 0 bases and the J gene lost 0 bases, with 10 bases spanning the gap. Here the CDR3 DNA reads TGTGCCAGCAGTGAAGCCGCGACGCCTAGCACAGATACGCAGTATTTT. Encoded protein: CASSEAATPSTDTQYF.

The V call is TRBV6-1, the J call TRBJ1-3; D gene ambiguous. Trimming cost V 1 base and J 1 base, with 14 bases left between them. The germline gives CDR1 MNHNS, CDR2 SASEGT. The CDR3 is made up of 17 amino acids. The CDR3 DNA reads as TGTGCCAGCAGTGAAGTCGAAGGCCTAAAGTCTGGAAACACCATATATTTT. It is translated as CASSEVEGLKSGNTIYF.

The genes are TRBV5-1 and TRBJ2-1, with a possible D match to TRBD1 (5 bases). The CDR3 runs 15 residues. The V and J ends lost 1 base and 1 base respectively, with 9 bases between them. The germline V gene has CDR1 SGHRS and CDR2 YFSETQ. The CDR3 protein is CASSLRQGSYNEQFF. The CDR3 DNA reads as TGCGCCAGCAGCTTGAGGCAGGGATCCTACAATGAGCAGTTCTTC.

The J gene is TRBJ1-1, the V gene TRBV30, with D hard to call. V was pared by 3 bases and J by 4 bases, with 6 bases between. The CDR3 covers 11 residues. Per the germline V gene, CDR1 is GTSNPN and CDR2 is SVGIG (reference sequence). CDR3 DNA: TGTGCCTGGAGGGCGGTCACTGAAGCTTTCTTT. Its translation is CAWRAVTEAFF.

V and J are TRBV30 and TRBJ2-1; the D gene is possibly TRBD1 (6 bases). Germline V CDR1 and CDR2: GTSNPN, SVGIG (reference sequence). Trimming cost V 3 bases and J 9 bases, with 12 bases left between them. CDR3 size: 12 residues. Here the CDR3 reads CAWRPTRGEQFF. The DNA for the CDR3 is TGTGCCTGGAGACCTACCAGGGGTGAGCAGTTCTTC.

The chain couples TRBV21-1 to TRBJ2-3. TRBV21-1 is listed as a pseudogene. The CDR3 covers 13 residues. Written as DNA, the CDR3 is TGTGCCAGCAGCAAAGAGGTGCCAAATACGCAGTATTTT. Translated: CASSKEVPNTQYF.

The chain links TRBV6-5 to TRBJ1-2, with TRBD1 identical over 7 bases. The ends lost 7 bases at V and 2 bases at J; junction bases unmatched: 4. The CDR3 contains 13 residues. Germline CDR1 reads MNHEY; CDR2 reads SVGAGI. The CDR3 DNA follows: TGTGCCAGCACCGAGACAGGGAACTATGGCTACACCTTC. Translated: CASTETGNYGYTF.

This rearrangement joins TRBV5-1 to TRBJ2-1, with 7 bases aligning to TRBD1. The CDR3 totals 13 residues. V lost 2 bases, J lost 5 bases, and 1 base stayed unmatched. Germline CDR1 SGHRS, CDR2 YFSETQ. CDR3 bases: TGCGCCAGCAGCTTTACAGGGGACAATGAGCAGTTCTTC. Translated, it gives CASSFTGDNEQFF.